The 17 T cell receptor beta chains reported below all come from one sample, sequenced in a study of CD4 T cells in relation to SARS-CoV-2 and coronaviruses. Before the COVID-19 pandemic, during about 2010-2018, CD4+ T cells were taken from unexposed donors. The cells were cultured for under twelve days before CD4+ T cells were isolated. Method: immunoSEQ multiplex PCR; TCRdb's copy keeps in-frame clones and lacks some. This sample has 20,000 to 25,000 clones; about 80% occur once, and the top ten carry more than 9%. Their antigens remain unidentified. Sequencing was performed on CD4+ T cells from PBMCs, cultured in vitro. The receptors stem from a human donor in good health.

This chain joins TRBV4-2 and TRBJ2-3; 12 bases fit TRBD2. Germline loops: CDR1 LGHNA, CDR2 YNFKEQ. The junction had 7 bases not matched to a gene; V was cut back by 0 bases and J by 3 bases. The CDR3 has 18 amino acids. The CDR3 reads CASSQDRGLAGLTDTQYF. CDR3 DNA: TGTGCCAGCAGCCAAGATAGGGGACTAGCGGGTCTTACAGATACGCAGTATTTT.

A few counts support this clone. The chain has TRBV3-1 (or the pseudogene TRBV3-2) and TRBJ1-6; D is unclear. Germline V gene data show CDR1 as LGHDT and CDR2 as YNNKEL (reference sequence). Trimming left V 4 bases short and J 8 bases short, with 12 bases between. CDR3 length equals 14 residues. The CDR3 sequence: CASSRRESHSPLHF. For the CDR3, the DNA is TGTGCCAGCAGCCGCCGGGAGTCCCATTCACCCCTCCACTTT.

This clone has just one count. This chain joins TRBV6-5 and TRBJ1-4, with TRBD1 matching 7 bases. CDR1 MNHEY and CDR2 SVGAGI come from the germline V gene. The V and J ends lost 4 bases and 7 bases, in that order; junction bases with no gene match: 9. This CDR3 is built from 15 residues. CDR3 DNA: TGTGCCAGCAGTTCAGAACAGGGGTGGGGTGAAAAACTGTTTTTT. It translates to CASSSEQGWGEKLFF.

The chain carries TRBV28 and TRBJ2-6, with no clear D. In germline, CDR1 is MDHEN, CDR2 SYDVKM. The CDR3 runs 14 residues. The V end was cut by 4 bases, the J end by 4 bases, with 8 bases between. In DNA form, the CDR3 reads TGTGCCAGCAGTTACCTGCGCGGGGCCAACGTCCTGACTTTC. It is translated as CASSYLRGANVLTF.

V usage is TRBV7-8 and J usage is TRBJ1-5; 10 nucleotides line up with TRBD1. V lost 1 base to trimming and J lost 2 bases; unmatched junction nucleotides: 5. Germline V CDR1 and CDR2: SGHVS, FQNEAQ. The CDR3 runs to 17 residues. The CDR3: CASSLGSGQGGNQPQHF. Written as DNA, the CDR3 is TGTGCCAGCAGCTTAGGGTCCGGACAGGGGGGCAATCAGCCCCAGCATTTT.

The CDR3 DNA reads as TGCAGTGCTAGCAGCTATGGCTACACCTTC. This encodes CSASSYGYTF. The rearrangement uses TRBV20-1 and TRBJ1-2; unclear D gene. This CDR3 contains 10 residues. Trimming removed 3 bases at V and 4 bases at J, with 3 bases between. Germline CDR1 and CDR2: DFQATT and SNEGSKA (reference sequence).

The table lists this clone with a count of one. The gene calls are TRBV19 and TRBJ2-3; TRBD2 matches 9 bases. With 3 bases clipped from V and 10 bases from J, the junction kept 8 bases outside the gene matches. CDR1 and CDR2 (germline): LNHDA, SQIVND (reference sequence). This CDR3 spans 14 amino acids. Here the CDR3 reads CASSISSGRHAQYF. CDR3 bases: TGTGCCAGTAGTATCAGTAGCGGGAGACACGCGCAGTATTTT.

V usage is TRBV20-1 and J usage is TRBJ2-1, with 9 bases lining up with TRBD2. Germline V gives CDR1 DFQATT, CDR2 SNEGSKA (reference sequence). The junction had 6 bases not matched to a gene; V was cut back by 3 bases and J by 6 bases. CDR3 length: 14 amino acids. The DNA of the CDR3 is TGCAGTGCTAGTAGCGGGAGCAGTCGCAATGAGCAGTTCTTC. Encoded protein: CSASSGSSRNEQFF.

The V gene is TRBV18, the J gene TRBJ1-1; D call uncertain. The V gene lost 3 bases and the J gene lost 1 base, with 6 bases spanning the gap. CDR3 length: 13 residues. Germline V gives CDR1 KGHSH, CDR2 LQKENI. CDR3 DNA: TGTGCCAGCTCACCGGCTCCGAACACTGAAGCTTTCTTT. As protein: CASSPAPNTEAFF.

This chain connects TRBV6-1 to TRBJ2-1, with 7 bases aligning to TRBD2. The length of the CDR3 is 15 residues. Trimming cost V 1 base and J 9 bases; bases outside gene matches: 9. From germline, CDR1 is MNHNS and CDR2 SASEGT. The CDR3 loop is CASSEEEGGPGEQFF. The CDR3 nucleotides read TGTGCCAGCAGTGAAGAGGAGGGAGGGCCGGGTGAGCAGTTCTTC.

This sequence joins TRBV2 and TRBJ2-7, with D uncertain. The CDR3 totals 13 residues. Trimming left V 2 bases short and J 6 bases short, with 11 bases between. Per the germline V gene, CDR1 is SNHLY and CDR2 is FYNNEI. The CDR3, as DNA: TGTGCCAGCAGTGAACAAAAGTCGGGCGAGCAGTACTTC. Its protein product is CASSEQKSGEQYF. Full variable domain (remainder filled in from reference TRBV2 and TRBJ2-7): EPEVTQTPSHQVTQMGQEVILRCVPISNHLYFYWYRQILGQKVEFLVSFYNNEISEKSEIFDDQFSVERPDGSNFTLKIRSTKLEDSAMYFCASSEQKSGEQYFGPGTRLTVT.

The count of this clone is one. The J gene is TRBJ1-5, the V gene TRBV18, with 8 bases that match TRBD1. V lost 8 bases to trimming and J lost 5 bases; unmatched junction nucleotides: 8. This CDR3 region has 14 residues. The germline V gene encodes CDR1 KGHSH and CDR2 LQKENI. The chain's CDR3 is CASTRTGRDQPQHF. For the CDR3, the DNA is TGTGCCAGCACGCGGACAGGGCGAGATCAGCCCCAGCATTTT.

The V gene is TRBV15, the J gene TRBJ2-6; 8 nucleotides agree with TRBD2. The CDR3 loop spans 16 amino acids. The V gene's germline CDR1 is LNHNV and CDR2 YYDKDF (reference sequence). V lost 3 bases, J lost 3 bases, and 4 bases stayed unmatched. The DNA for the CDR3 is TGTGCCACCAGCAGGGAAAGCGGGAGTGGGGCCAACGTCCTGACTTTC. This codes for CATSRESGSGANVLTF.

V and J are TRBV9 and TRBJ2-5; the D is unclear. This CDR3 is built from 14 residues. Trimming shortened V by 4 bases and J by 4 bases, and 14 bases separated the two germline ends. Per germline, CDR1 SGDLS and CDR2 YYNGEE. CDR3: CASSLLSVAETQYF. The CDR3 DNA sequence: TGTGCCAGCAGCCTACTGAGCGTTGCAGAGACCCAGTACTTC.

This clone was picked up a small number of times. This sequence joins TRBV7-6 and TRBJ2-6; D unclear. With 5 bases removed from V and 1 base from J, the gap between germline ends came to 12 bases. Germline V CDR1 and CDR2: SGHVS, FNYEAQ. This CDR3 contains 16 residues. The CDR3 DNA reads TGTGCCAGCAGCCCTCTATTACCTTCTGGGGCCAACGTCCTGACTTTC. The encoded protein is CASSPLLPSGANVLTF.

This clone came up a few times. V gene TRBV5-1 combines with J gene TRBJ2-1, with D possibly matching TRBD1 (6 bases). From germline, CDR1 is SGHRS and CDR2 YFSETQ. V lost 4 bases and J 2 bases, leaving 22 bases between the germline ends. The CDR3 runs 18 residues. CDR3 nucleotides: TGCGCCAGCAGCCGAGATATCAGGGGCCACCCCCCCTACAATGAGCAGTTCTTC. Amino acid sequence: CASSRDIRGHPPYNEQFF. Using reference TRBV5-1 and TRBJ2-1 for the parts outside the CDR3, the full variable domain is KAGVTQTPRYLIKTRGQQVTLSCSPISGHRSVSWYQQTPGQGLQFLFEYFSETQRNKGNFPGRFSGRQFSNSRSEMNVSTLELGDSALYLCASSRDIRGHPPYNEQFFGPGTRLTVL.

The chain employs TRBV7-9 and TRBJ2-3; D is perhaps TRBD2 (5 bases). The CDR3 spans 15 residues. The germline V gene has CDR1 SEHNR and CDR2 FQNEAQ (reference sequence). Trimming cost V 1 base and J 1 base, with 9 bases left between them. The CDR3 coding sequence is TGTGCCAGCAGCTTAGAGGGAGTGGGCACAGATACGCAGTATTTT. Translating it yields CASSLEGVGTDTQYF. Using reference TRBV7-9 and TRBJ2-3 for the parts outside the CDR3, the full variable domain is DTGVSQNPRHKITKRGQNVTFRCDPISEHNRLYWYRQTLGQGPEFLTYFQNEAQLEKSRLLSDRFSAERPKGSFSTLEIQRTEQGDSAMYLCASSLEGVGTDTQYFGPGTRLTVL.